These 30 T cell receptor beta chains came from one sample sequenced in a study of blood T cell repertoires in COVID-19. Sequencing was performed with immunoSEQ multiplex PCR; in TCRdb, only in-frame clones are kept and a portion is missing. Among some 70,000 clones listed, about 85% were seen once. Material for sequencing was peripheral blood. These receptors came from a man older than 75 with acute or convalescent COVID-19.

This chain uses TRBV29-1 with TRBJ1-3, with a weak D call TRBD1 (5 bases). The CDR3 length is 13 residues. Trimming took 3 bases from V and 2 from J, leaving 8 bases between them. Germline V gives CDR1 SQVTM, CDR2 ANQGSEA. The CDR3 nucleotides are TGCAGCGTTGATTCAGGGACTGGAAACACCATATATTTT. This codes for CSVDSGTGNTIYF.

This rearrangement joins TRBV29-1 to TRBJ2-1, with 7 nucleotides matching TRBD2. V lost 2 bases, J lost 0 bases, and 16 bases stayed unmatched. The CDR3 is made up of 19 amino acids. Germline V CDR1 and CDR2: SQVTM, ANQGSEA. As DNA, the CDR3 is TGCAGCGTTGAATTCCGCCGGGACTATCAAATTAGCTCCTACAATGAGCAGTTCTTC. This codes for CSVEFRRDYQISSYNEQFF.

The V and J genes are TRBV4-3 and TRBJ2-4, with D unclear. The CDR3 spans 13 residues. V was pared by 0 bases and J by 9 bases, with 9 bases between. Germline CDR1 and CDR2: LGHNA and YSLEER. The CDR3 spells CASSQDLVGIQYF. The CDR3 DNA follows: TGCGCCAGCAGCCAAGATTTGGTCGGCATTCAGTACTTC.

The rearrangement links TRBV5-1 to TRBJ2-1, with 10 bases lining up with TRBD2. This CDR3 is 14 amino acids long. V shed 5 bases and J 5 bases; nucleotides not matched to a gene: 4. Germline V gene lookup returns CDR1 SGHRS and CDR2 YFSETQ. The CDR3 loop reads CASSYGLADNEQFF. The CDR3 nucleotides read TGCGCCAGCAGTTATGGACTAGCGGACAATGAGCAGTTCTTC.

This clone was detected once. The V and J genes are TRBV27 and TRBJ1-3, with D tentatively TRBD1 (6 bases). V gave up 5 bases and J gave up 0 bases, with 11 bases separating them. The CDR3 runs to 15 residues. Germline V gene sequence: CDR1 MNHEY, CDR2 SMNVEV (reference sequence). The CDR3 bases are TGTGCCAGCAGTATCAGGGGCATCTCTGGAAACACCATATATTTT. This codes for CASSIRGISGNTIYF.

The gene calls are TRBV7-9 and TRBJ1-2, with D perhaps TRBD1 (5 bases). Deletions cut 5 bases from V and 4 bases from J, with 14 bases between. The CDR3 is 14 amino acids. The germline V gene has CDR1 SEHNR and CDR2 FQNEAQ (reference sequence). CDR3 sequence: CASSATDGFYGYTF. The DNA of the CDR3 is TGTGCCAGCAGCGCGACAGATGGATTCTATGGCTACACCTTC.

This clone was picked up a small number of times. The rearrangement joins TRBV19 to TRBJ1-2, with a tentative D call TRBD1 (5 bases). The V and J ends lost 6 bases and 7 bases respectively, with 15 bases between them. CDR1 LNHDA and CDR2 SQIVND come from the germline V gene (reference sequence). The CDR3 contains 13 residues. Here the CDR3 DNA reads TGTGCCAGTAGGTCGCTGGAGGGGCTTGGCTACACCTTC. Its translation: CASRSLEGLGYTF.

The chain links TRBV5-1 to TRBJ2-2; 14 nucleotides line up with TRBD2. V shed 6 bases and J 7 bases; nucleotides not matched to a gene: 11. The CDR3 is made up of 17 amino acids. CDR1 is SGHRS, CDR2 YFSETQ, per germline. CDR3 in amino acids: CASTRLAGGPGGGELFF. The CDR3 region has the DNA TGCGCCAGCACCAGACTAGCGGGAGGGCCGGGCGGCGGGGAGCTGTTTTTT.

The rearrangement joins TRBV19 to TRBJ1-6; D is undetermined. The CDR3 totals 14 residues. Germline V gene sequence: CDR1 LNHDA, CDR2 SQIVND (reference sequence). Trimming took off 8 bases at V and 0 bases at J, with 8 bases between the two ends. CDR3 region: CASVASSYNSPLHF. CDR3 in DNA: TGTGCCAGTGTCGCCAGCTCCTATAATTCACCCCTCCACTTT.

There are a few counts of this clone. J is TRBJ2-1 and V is TRBV5-1, with 9 bases matching TRBD2. CDR3 length: 15 amino acids. Looked up from germline, CDR1 is SGHRS and CDR2 is YFSETQ. V trimming: 2 bases; J trimming: 0 bases; junction bases outside the gene matches: 0. The CDR3 loop is CASSFSGSSYNEQFF. The CDR3 nucleotides read TGCGCCAGCAGCTTTAGCGGGAGCTCCTACAATGAGCAGTTCTTC.

This clone was found once. V is TRBV7-2 and J is TRBJ1-2, with TRBD1 identical over 7 bases. The CDR3 has 15 amino acids. In germline, CDR1 is SGHTA, CDR2 FQGNSA. J was trimmed by 8 bases and V by 1 base; bases with no gene match: 10. CDR3 nucleotide sequence: TGTGCCAGCAGCTTAGAGTTTAGGGGGCGTGGCGGCTACACCTTC. Protein sequence: CASSLEFRGRGGYTF. The full variable domain, completed using reference TRBV7-2 and TRBJ1-2, is GAGVSQSPSNKVTEKGKDVELRCDPISGHTALYWYRQSLGQGLEFLIYFQGNSAPDKSGLPSDRFSAERTGGSVSTLTIQRTQQEDSAVYLCASSLEFRGRGGYTFGSGTRLTVV.

The chain employs TRBV11-2 and TRBJ2-2; no definite D call. The CDR3 is 12 amino acids. Looked up from germline, CDR1 is SGHAT and CDR2 is FQNNGV. V was pared by 4 bases and J by 7 bases, with 7 bases between. CDR3 sequence: CASSSGFGELFF. For the CDR3, the DNA is TGTGCCAGCAGCTCCGGTTTCGGGGAGCTGTTTTTT.

The gene calls are TRBV5-1 and TRBJ1-3, with 9 bases identical to TRBD1. Germline loops: CDR1 SGHRS, CDR2 YFSETQ. Unmatched junction bases numbered 8, after V lost 4 bases and J lost 0 bases. The CDR3 length is 17 residues. The CDR3 sequence: CASSPGQGISSGNTIYF. The CDR3 DNA reads TGCGCCAGCAGCCCGGGACAGGGTATCAGCTCTGGAAACACCATATATTTT.

This clone was counted a single time. The chain uses TRBV20-1 and TRBJ1-1; weak D call: TRBD1 (5 bases). The CDR3 is 11 amino acids. Trimming pared 6 bases from V and 3 bases from J, leaving 8 bases between. CDR1 and CDR2 from the germline V gene are DFQATT and SNEGSKA (reference sequence). This chain's CDR3 is CSAPGDTEAFF. CDR3 bases: TGCAGTGCCCCGGGGGACACTGAAGCTTTCTTT.

This clone is a singleton in its sample. The chain has TRBV29-1 and TRBJ2-1; TRBD1 matches 10 bases. J lost 4 bases, V lost 0 bases, and 6 bases had no gene match. Germline CDR1 SQVTM, CDR2 ANQGSEA. CDR3 size: 16 residues. CDR3 sequence: CSVEDPGDRGYNEQFF. The CDR3, as DNA: TGCAGCGTTGAAGATCCCGGGGACAGGGGATACAATGAGCAGTTCTTC.

This clone has only a few counts. V is TRBV5-6 and J is TRBJ2-3; 13 nucleotides align to TRBD2. The germline gives CDR1 SGHDT, CDR2 YYEEEE. The trim removed 4 bases at V and 0 bases at J, leaving 8 bases unmatched. The CDR3 spans 18 residues. The CDR3 region is CASSRRGLAGRSTDTQYF. The CDR3 nucleotides read TGTGCCAGCAGCCGGAGGGGACTAGCGGGAAGAAGCACAGATACGCAGTATTTT.

The chain uses TRBV11-3 and TRBJ2-1, with TRBD2 matching over 8 bases. CDR3 length equals 16 residues. Germline loops: CDR1 SGHNT, CDR2 YENEEA. V dropped 0 bases and J dropped 4; count of bases not matched to a gene: 5. The CDR3 loop reads CASSLEFGGRYNEQFF. Written as DNA, the CDR3 is TGTGCCAGCAGCTTAGAGTTTGGCGGGAGGTACAATGAGCAGTTCTTC.

The V and J genes are TRBV2 and TRBJ1-4, with D possibly TRBD1 on 5 matching bases. Germline loops: CDR1 SNHLY, CDR2 FYNNEI. V shed 6 bases and J shed 4 bases, with 15 bases lying between them. This CDR3 is built from 15 residues. CDR3 in DNA: TGTGCCAGCAGCCAGGACGGACAACGTAATGAAAAACTGTTTTTT. It is translated as CASSQDGQRNEKLFF.

The chain has TRBV10-3 and TRBJ1-2; D uncertain. CDR1 is ENHRY, CDR2 SYGVKD, per germline. The V end was cut by 6 bases, the J end by 8 bases, with 22 bases between. This CDR3 is 15 amino acids long. Written as DNA, the CDR3 is TGTGCCATCAGGGACTTCACACCCCTCGCCGTCGGCTACACCTTC. Translating it yields CAIRDFTPLAVGYTF.

Written as DNA, the CDR3 is TGTGCCACCAGTGATTTGGGACAGTCCTACAATGAGCAGTTCTTC. Encoded protein: CATSDLGQSYNEQFF. This chain connects TRBV24-1 to TRBJ2-1, with D possibly being TRBD1 (6 bases). V lost 0 bases and J 1 base, leaving 6 bases between the germline ends. Germline CDR1 KGHDR, CDR2 SFDVKD. The CDR3 covers 15 residues.

J is TRBJ2-2 and V is TRBV3-1 (or the pseudogene TRBV3-2), with 7 bases matching TRBD2. The V segment lost 4 bases and the J segment 7 bases; nucleotides outside the gene matches: 12. The CDR3 loop spans 16 amino acids. CDR1 and CDR2 (germline): LGHDT, YNNKEL (reference sequence). CDR3: CASSLFGGGPVGELFF. The CDR3, as DNA: TGTGCCAGCAGCCTTTTCGGGGGAGGGCCGGTCGGGGAGCTGTTTTTT.

The genes are TRBV18 and TRBJ2-5, with D hard to call. V was shortened by 6 bases and J by 1 base, with 15 bases between the two germline ends. Germline V gene sequence: CDR1 KGHSH, CDR2 LQKENI. The CDR3 has 15 amino acids. Here the CDR3 reads CASSPSHVLQETQYF. The CDR3 DNA follows: TGTGCCAGCTCGCCGAGTCATGTACTCCAAGAGACCCAGTACTTC.

This clone was seen once. This chain connects TRBV30 to TRBJ2-5, with 8 bases that match TRBD2. This CDR3 has 15 residues. Trimming took 0 bases from V and 7 from J; bases not matched to a gene: 10. Germline-derived CDR1 and CDR2 are GTSNPN and SVGIG (reference sequence). CDR3 sequence: CAWSVSLATSGTQYF. In DNA form, the CDR3 reads TGTGCCTGGAGTGTCTCCTTAGCCACTAGCGGGACCCAGTACTTC.

The CDR3 DNA reads as TGTGCCAGTAGTATAGATTTGGGGGGGCTGAGCAATCAGCCCCAGCATTTT. Protein sequence: CASSIDLGGLSNQPQHF. The chain joins TRBV19 to TRBJ1-5, with D tentatively TRBD1 (6 bases). Germline values: CDR1 LNHDA, CDR2 SQIVND (reference sequence). V was pared by 0 bases and J by 1 base, with 13 bases between. CDR3 length equals 17 residues.

The V call is TRBV5-1, the J call TRBJ2-1; 7 nucleotides agree with TRBD2. V lost 0 bases, J lost 10 bases, and 7 bases stayed unmatched. CDR3 length: 14 amino acids. Germline CDR1 SGHRS, CDR2 YFSETQ. The CDR3, as DNA: TGCGCCAGCAGCTTGGTTGGCGGGAGAGGGGAGCAGTTCTTC. Its translation: CASSLVGGRGEQFF.

This chain uses TRBV7-2 with TRBJ2-1; D is possibly TRBD2 (5 bases). The ends were cut back, 5 bases at V and 0 bases at J, with 17 bases in the middle. The germline CDR1 and CDR2 sequences are SGHTA and FQGNSA. The CDR3 covers 17 residues. As DNA, the CDR3 is TGTGCCAGCAGCCCTCAACTAGAATTGAGCTCCTACAATGAGCAGTTCTTC. Protein sequence: CASSPQLELSSYNEQFF.

V usage is TRBV28 and J usage is TRBJ1-2, with 9 bases lining up with TRBD1. Trimming removed 8 bases from V and 5 bases from J; junction bases left unmatched: 12. This CDR3 spans 15 amino acids. Germline V CDR1 and CDR2: MDHEN, SYDVKM. The CDR3 loop is CASDARDRDGYGYTF. The CDR3 DNA is TGTGCCAGCGATGCCCGGGACAGGGACGGATATGGCTACACCTTC.

The chain combines TRBV27 with TRBJ1-2, with TRBD1 identical over 10 bases. V lost 6 bases and J lost 4; bases outside the gene matches: 5. This CDR3 has 14 residues. Germline-derived CDR1 and CDR2 are MNHEY and SMNVEV (reference sequence). DNA for the CDR3: TGTGCCAGCAGGACAGGGGGCAGAGGCTATGGCTACACCTTC. Its protein product is CASRTGGRGYGYTF.

The DNA for the CDR3 is TGCAGCGTTGATAAGCGGGAGTTCACCTACAATGAGCAGTTCTTC. Its protein product is CSVDKREFTYNEQFF. V usage is TRBV29-1 and J usage is TRBJ2-1, with TRBD2 identical over 8 bases. With 3 bases clipped from V and 2 bases from J, the junction kept 6 bases outside the gene matches. The germline gives CDR1 SQVTM, CDR2 ANQGSEA. CDR3 size: 15 residues.

The gene calls are TRBV28 and TRBJ1-2; no clear D. V was clipped by 4 bases and J by 5 bases, with 5 bases between them. The length of the CDR3 is 11 residues. Germline CDR1 is MDHEN and CDR2 is SYDVKM. CDR3 amino acids: CASSSFYGYTF. CDR3 DNA sequence: TGTGCCAGCAGTTCCTTTTATGGCTACACCTTC.